This T cell receptor beta chain appears in the sequencing data of a study of T cell repertoires in cytomegalovirus infection. General study results and limits: There were carriers of CMV plus the relevant HLA, and cumulative public TCR beta family frequency identified them. CMV-specific TCR beta clonotypes restricted by HLA-C were the ones dominating the ex vivo response.

One entry per CDR3 protein results from TCRdb running MiXCR on the reads. The repertoire holds about half a million distinct CDR3 sequences, with about 33% as singletons. This CDR3 spans 14 amino acids. V dropped 1 base and J dropped 4 bases, with 10 bases sitting between them. Details on this clonotype: Its antigen is unknown.

The genes are TRBV12-3 or TRBV12-4 and TRBJ2-5, with a weak D call TRBD1 (5 bases). Sample: cultured PBMCs, taken from culture after CMV antigen stimulation. The TCR sequence derives from a human donor in good health (CMV status not recorded). Some clones in this sample may be carry-over from other donors' samples. The DNA of the CDR3 is TGTGCCAGCAGTTTAGGGCCCCAGGGAGAGACCCAGTACTTC. As protein: CASSLGPQGETQYF.